The entry below gives a single T cell receptor (beta chain) sequence along with its context. Its antigen is undetermined. This record belongs to a study of cytomegalovirus exposure and HLA in healthy donors. Study summary: The study placed 80% to 90% of its 350 to 450 genotyped donors in the Caucasian-associated ancestry cluster.

Study results and limitations: About 87% or about 30% of the time was how often most TCR beta V segments were productive, according to an earlier analysis.

Healthy bone marrow donors formed the donor group. Primers included in the PCR were 60 Vbeta and 13 Jbeta primers. Using immunoSEQ multiplex PCR, the repertoire was profiled, and TCRdb retains in-frame clones only, with some absent. The sample holds under 100,000 clones, around two thirds seen once. Between the trimmed V and J ends, which lost 2 bases and 5 bases, there was a span of 13 bases. The CDR3 has 14 residues. Germline values: CDR1 SGDLS, CDR2 YYNGEE. The sequence came from a woman under 40 in good health and CMV-seropositive. The chain uses TRBV9 and TRBJ1-1, with a tentative D call TRBD1 (5 bases). The sample taken for sequencing was PBMCs. The CDR3 spells CASSVLGGGTEAFF. The CDR3 coding sequence is TGTGCCAGCAGCGTTCTGGGGGGAGGAACTGAAGCTTTCTTT.